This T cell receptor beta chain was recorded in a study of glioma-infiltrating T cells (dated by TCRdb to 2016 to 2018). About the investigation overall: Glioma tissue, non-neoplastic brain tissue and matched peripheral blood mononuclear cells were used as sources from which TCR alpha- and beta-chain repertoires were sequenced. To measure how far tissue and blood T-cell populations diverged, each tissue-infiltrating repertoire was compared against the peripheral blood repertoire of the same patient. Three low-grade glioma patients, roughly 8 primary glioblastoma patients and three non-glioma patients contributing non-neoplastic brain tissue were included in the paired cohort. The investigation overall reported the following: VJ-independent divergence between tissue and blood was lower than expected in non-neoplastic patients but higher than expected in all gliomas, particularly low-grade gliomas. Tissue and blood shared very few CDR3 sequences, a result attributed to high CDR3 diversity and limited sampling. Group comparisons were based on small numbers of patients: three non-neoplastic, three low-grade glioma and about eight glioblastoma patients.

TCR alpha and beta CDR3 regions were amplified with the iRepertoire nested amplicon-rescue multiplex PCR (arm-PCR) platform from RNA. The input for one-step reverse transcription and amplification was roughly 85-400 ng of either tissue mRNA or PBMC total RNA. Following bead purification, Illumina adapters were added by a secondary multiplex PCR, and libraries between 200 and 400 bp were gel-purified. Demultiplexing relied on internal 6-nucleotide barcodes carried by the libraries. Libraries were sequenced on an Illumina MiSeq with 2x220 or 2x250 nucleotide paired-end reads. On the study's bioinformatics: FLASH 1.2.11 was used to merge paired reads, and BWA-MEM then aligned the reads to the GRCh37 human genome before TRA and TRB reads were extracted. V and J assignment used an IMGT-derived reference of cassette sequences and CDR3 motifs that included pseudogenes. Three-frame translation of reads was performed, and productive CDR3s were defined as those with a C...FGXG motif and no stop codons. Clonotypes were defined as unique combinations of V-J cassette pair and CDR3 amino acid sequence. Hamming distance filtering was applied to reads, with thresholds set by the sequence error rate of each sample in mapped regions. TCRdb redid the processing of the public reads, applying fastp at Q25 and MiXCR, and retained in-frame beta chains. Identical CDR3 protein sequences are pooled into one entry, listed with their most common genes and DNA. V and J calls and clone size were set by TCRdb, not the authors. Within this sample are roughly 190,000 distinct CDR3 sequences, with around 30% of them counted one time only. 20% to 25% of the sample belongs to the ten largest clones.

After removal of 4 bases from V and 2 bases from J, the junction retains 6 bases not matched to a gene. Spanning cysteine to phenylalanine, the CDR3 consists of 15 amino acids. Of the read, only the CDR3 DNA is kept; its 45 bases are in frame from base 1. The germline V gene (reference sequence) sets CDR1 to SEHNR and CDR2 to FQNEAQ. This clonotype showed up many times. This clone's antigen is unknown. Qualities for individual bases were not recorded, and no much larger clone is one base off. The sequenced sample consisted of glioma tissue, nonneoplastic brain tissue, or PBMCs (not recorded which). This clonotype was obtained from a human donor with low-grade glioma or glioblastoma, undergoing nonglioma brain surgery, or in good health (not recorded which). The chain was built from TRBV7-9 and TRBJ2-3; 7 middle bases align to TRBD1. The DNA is TGTGCCAGCAGCTCTACCGGGACAGACACAGATACGCAGTATTTT. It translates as CASSSTGTDTDTQYF.